This T cell receptor beta chain was identified during a study of T-cell reconstitution after alpha-beta-depleted transplantation in children. Unique molecular identifiers were built into the TCRbeta library. MiXCR, applied by TCRdb to the PCR reads, yields one record per CDR3 protein. The data show hundreds of thousands of distinct CDR3 sequences, roughly 23% seen once. Study results and limitations: Fresh T-cell production supplied most of the T-cell counts and diversity seen one year after transplant. From surviving recipient T cells and thymic progenitors came the high day-60 TCRbeta diversity observed in some patients. About two months after transplant, alpha-beta T cells reportedly came from several hundred expanded graft clones.

This clonotype was detected many times. The target antigen is unknown. Here the sequenced sample was PBMCs, mostly from graft donor cells, taken 360 days after TCRalphabeta/CD19-depleted stem cell transplant. This TCR was recovered from a boy in the first two years of life who had a stem cell transplant for acute myeloid leukemia, so the T cells may come from the graft donor.

In DNA form, the CDR3 reads TGTGCCAGCGGATTGACCGATCCCTCCTACAATGAGCAGTTCTTC. It translates to CASGLTDPSYNEQFF. V gene TRBV6-1 combines with J gene TRBJ2-1; no reliable D call. This CDR3 contains 15 residues. V lost 8 bases to trimming and J lost 0 bases, with 14 bases between them. CDR1 is MNHNS, CDR2 SASEGT, per germline.